This section outlines one T cell receptor (beta chain) sequence together with its context. No antigen is known for it. Mismatch with germline at one junction end may stem from a read error. A single record per CDR3 protein comes from TCRdb applying MiXCR to the 5' RACE reads. Among almost 85,000 distinct CDR3 sequences listed, just over 2.5% were seen once. Germline assignment: CDR1 MNHEY and CDR2 SVGAGI. CDR3 length: 15 residues. The data were taken from a study of neurological immune-mediated disorders. Regarding the study as a whole: A possible signature appeared as one related-CDR3 cluster, in which phylogenetic grouping placed the repertoires of 18 of 34 multiple sclerosis patients.

The chain recombines TRBV6-5 with TRBJ2-7, with D possibly matching TRBD2 (6 bases). The specimen was PBMCs. This sequence was found in a woman aged 25 to 45 with multiple sclerosis. In DNA form, the CDR3 reads TGTGCCAGCATTTACCGGAGGGTGAGCTCCTACGAGCAGTACTTC. The encoded protein is CASIYRRVSSYEQYF.